The 5 T cell receptor beta chains listed next were all sequenced from one sample in a study of blood T cell repertoires in COVID-19. The protocol was immunoSEQ multiplex PCR, while the TCRdb copy is restricted to in-frame clones and leaves out a portion. The profile shows 250,000 or so clones, approximately 90% of them singletons. Source material: PBMCs or T cells enriched from blood (not recorded which). All receptors come from a man aged 40-49 years who had recovered from COVID-19.

The chain couples TRBV25-1 to TRBJ2-2; D perhaps matches TRBD1 (6 bases). Germline values: CDR1 MGHDK, CDR2 SYGVNS. The CDR3 has 14 residues. Trimming took 6 bases from V and 1 from J, leaving 9 bases between them. The CDR3 DNA reads TGTGCCAGCAGGGACAGTGGGAACACCGGGGAGCTGTTTTTT. Amino acids: CASRDSGNTGELFF.

V is TRBV2 and J is TRBJ1-2, with D maybe TRBD1 (5 bases). The CDR3 totals 13 residues. The V end was cut by 2 bases, the J end by 4 bases, with 8 bases between. The germline V gene encodes CDR1 SNHLY and CDR2 FYNNEI. CDR3 loop: CASSERQTYGYTF. The CDR3 DNA reads as TGTGCCAGCAGTGAAAGACAGACCTATGGCTACACCTTC.

This chain joins TRBV11-1 and TRBJ1-5; TRBD1 matches at 7 bases. CDR1 is SGHAT, CDR2 FQDESV, per germline (reference sequence). The J segment lost 2 bases and the V segment lost 1 base, leaving 5 bases of the junction unmatched. This CDR3 comprises 16 residues. CDR3 amino acids: CASSLGGGQGNQPQHF. The CDR3 DNA reads as TGTGCCAGCAGCTTAGGAGGTGGACAGGGCAATCAGCCCCAGCATTTT.

The V and J genes are TRBV5-4 and TRBJ1-1; D is uncertain. V lost 5 bases to trimming and J lost 1 base, with 12 bases between them. CDR1 and CDR2 from the germline V gene are SGHNT and YYREEE (reference sequence). The CDR3 covers 14 residues. The DNA of the CDR3 is TGTGCCAGCAGTCTGGACTTGACGAACACTGAAGCTTTCTTT. Protein sequence: CASSLDLTNTEAFF.

The chain recombines TRBV7-8 with TRBJ2-5; 8 bases map to TRBD2. The CDR3 is 16 residues long. Germline trimming cut 1 base from V and 5 bases from J; bases unmatched to any gene: 9. Germline CDR1 and CDR2: SGHVS and FQNEAQ. The CDR3 nucleotides are TGTGCCAGCAGCTTAGGGACGGGAGGGCCGGGGGAGACCCAGTACTTC. Translating it yields CASSLGTGGPGETQYF.